This entry concerns a single T cell receptor (beta chain). This entry is derived from a study of blood T cell repertoires in COVID-19. As for the study in general: The cDNA or gDNA used as material had been derived from T cells, B-cell-depleted T cells, or PBMCs.

Per the authors' pipeline: Cell counts per sample came from amplifying reference gene primers. The protocol was immunoSEQ multiplex PCR, while the TCRdb copy is restricted to in-frame clones and leaves out a portion. Clone size and V and J calls were adopted from that table, with D and trimming inferred from the DNA. The sample yields around 500,000 clones, 80% to 90% seen once. The germline V gene encodes CDR1 SGHDN and CDR2 FVKESK. V lost 3 bases, J lost 5 bases, and 8 bases stayed unmatched. CDR3 length: 15 amino acids. Sequences were obtained from peripheral blood. The TCR was taken from a human donor in a cohort sampled during active COVID-19. The rearrangement joins TRBV14 to TRBJ2-3, with 7 bases aligning to TRBD2. The CDR3 is CASSHLSGTGDTQYF. The CDR3, as DNA: TGTGCCAGCAGCCACTTAAGCGGGACTGGAGATACGCAGTATTTT.